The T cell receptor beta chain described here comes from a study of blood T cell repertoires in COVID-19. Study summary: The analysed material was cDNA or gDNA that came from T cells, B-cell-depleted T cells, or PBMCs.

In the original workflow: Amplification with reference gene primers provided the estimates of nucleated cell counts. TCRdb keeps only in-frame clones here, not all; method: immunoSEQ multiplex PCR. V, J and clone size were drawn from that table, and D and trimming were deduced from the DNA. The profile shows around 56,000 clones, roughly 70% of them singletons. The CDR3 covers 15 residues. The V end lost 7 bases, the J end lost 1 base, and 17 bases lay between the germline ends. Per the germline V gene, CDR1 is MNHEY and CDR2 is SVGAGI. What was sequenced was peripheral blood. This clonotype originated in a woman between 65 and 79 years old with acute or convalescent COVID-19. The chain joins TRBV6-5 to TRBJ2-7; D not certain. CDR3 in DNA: TGTGCCAGCAACCCCCGCTCCGACAATTCCTACGAGCAGTACTTC. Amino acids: CASNPRSDNSYEQYF.